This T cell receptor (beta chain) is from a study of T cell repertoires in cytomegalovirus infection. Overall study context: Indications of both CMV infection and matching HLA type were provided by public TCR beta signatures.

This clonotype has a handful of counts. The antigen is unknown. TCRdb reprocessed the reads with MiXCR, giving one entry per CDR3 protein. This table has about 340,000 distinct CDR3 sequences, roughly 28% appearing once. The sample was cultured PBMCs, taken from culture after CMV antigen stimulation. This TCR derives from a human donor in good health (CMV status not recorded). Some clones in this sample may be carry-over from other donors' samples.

CDR3 DNA: TGCAGTGCGGCACCCGGGACCCTCTATTACGAGCAGTACTTC. Translating gives CSAAPGTLYYEQYF. The chain links TRBV20-1 to TRBJ2-7, with D perhaps given as TRBD1 or TRBD2 (5 bases each). V lost 6 bases to trimming and J lost 4 bases, with 19 bases between them. Germline V gives CDR1 DFQATT, CDR2 SNEGSKA (reference sequence). This CDR3 has 14 residues.